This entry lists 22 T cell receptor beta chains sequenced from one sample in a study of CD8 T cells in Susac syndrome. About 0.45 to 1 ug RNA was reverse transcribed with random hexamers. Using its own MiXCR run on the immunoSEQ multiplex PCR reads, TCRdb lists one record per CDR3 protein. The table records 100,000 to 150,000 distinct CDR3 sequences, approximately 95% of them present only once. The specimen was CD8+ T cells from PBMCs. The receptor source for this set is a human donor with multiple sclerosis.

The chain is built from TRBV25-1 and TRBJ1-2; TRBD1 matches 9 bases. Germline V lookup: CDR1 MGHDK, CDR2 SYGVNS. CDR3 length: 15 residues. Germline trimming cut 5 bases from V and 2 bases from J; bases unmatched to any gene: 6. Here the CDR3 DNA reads TGTGCCAGCAGTTGGACAGGGGACGAGAACTATGGCTACACCTTC. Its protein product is CASSWTGDENYGYTF.

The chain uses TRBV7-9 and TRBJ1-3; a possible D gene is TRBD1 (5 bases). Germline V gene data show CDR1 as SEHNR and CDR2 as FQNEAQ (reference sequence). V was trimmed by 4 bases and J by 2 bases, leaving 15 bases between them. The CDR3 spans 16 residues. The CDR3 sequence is CASSSTGAGAGNTIYF. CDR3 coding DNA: TGTGCCAGCAGCTCCACAGGAGCTGGAGCTGGAAACACCATATATTTT.

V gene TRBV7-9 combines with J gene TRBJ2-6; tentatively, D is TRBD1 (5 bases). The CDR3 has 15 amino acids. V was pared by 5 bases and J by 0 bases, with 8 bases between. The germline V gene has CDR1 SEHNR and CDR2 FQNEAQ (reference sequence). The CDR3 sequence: CASSPRVSGANVLTF. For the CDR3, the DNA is TGTGCCAGCAGCCCCAGGGTCTCTGGGGCCAACGTCCTGACTTTC.

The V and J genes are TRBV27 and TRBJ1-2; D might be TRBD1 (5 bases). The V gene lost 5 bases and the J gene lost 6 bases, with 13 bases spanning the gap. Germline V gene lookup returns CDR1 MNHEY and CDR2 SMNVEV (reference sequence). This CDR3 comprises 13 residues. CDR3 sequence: CASSVTEGNGYTF. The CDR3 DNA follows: TGTGCCAGCAGTGTGACAGAGGGAAATGGCTACACCTTC.

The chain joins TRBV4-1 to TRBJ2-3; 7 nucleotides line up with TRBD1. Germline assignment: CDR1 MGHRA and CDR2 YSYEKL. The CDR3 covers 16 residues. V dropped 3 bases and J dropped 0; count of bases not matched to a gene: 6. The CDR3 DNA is TGCGCCAGCAGCCACTCCACAGGGGCTAGCACAGATACGCAGTATTTT. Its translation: CASSHSTGASTDTQYF.

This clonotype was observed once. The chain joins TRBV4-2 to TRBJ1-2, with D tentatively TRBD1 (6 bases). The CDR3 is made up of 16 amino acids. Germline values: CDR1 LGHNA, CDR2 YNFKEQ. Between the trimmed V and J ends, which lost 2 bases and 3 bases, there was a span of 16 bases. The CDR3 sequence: CASSQSFEGGDYGYTF. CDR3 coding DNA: TGTGCCAGCAGCCAATCTTTCGAGGGGGGCGACTATGGCTACACCTTC.

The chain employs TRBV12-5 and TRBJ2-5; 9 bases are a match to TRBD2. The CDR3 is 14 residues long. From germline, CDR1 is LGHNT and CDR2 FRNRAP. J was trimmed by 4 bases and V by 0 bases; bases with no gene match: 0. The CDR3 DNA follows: TGTGCTAGTGGTTTGGTACTAGCGGGAGAGACCCAGTACTTC. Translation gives CASGLVLAGETQYF.

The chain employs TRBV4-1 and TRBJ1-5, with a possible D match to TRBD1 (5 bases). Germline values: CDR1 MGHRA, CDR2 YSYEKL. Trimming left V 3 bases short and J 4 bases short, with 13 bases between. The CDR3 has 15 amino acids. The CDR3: CASSQGRGGNQPQHF. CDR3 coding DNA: TGCGCCAGCAGCCAGGGCCGTGGGGGTAATCAGCCCCAGCATTTT.

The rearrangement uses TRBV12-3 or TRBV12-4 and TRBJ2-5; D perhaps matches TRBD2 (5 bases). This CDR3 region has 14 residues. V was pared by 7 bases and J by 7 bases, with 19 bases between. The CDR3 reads CASTAGETRATQYF. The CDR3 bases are TGTGCCAGCACCGCCGGGGAGACGCGGGCGACCCAGTACTTC.

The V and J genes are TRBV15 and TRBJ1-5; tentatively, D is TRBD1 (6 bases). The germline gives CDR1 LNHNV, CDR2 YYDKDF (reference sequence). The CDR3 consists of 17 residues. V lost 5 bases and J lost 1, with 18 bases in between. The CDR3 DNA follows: TGTGCCACCAGCTCCCGGGACACGGGGGCCAGCAATCAGCCCCAGCATTTT. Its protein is CATSSRDTGASNQPQHF.

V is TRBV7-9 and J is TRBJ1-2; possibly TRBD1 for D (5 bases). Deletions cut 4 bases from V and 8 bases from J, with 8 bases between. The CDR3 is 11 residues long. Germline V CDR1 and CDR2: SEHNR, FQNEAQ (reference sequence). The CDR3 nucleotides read TGTGCCAGCAGCTCAGGGTCCGGCTACACCTTC. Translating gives CASSSGSGYTF.

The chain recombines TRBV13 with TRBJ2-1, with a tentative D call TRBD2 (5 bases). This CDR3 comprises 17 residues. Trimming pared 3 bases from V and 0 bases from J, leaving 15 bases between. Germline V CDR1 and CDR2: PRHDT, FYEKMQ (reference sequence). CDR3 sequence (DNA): TGTGCCAGCAGCTTCCACAGCGGCGAAAGCTCCTACAATGAGCAGTTCTTC. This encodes CASSFHSGESSYNEQFF.

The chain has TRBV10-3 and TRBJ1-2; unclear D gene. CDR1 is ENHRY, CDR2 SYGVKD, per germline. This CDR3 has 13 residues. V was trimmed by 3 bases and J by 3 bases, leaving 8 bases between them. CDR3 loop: CAISDREYYGYTF. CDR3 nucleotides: TGTGCCATCAGTGATAGGGAGTACTATGGCTACACCTTC.

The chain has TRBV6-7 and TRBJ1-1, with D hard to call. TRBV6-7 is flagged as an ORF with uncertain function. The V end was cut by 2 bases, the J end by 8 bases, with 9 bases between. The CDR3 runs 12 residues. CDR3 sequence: CASSYRQAEAFF. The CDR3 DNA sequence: TGTGCCAGCAGTTACAGGCAGGCCGAAGCTTTCTTT.

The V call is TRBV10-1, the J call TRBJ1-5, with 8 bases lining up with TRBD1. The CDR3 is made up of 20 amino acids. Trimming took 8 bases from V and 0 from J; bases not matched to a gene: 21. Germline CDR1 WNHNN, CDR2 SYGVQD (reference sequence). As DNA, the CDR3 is TGCGCCAGCGGTCAACCAACCGGGACAGGAGCTCAAAATAGCAATCAGCCCCAGCATTTT. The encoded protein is CASGQPTGTGAQNSNQPQHF.

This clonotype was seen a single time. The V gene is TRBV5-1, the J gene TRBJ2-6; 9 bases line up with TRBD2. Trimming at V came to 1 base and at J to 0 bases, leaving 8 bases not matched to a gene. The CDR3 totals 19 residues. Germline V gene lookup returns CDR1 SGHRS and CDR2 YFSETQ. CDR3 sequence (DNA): TGCGCCAGCAGCTTGAGCCTAGCGGGACTACGCTCTGGGGCCAACGTCCTGACTTTC. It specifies CASSLSLAGLRSGANVLTF.

The CDR3 is CSVGRLGKGTEAFF. The CDR3 coding sequence is TGCAGCGTTGGTCGGTTGGGGAAGGGCACTGAAGCTTTCTTT. This sequence joins TRBV29-1 and TRBJ1-1, with no clear D. Germline V gene data show CDR1 as SQVTM and CDR2 as ANQGSEA. The CDR3 is made up of 14 amino acids. The V and J ends lost 4 bases and 4 bases respectively, with 16 bases between them.

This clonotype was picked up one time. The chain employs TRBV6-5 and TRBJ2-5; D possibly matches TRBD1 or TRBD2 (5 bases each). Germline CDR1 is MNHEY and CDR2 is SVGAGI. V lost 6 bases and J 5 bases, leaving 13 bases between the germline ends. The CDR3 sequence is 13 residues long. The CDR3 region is CASSTRGEETQYF. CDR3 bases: TGTGCCAGCAGCACCCGAGGGGAGGAGACCCAGTACTTC.

CDR3 sequence reads: CASSQREGVETQYF. For the CDR3, the DNA is TGCGCCAGCAGCCAACGGGAAGGAGTGGAGACCCAGTACTTC. The rearrangement joins TRBV4-1 to TRBJ2-5, with a tentative D call TRBD2 (5 bases). The CDR3 contains 14 residues. Germline assignment: CDR1 MGHRA and CDR2 YSYEKL. V gave up 2 bases and J gave up 5 bases, with 12 bases separating them.

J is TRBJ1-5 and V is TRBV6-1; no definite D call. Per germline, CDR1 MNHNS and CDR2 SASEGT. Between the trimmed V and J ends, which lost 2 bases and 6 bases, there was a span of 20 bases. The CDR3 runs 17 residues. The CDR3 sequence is CASSERSGREIPQPQHF. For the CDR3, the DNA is TGTGCCAGCAGTGAACGCTCGGGGAGGGAAATTCCTCAGCCCCAGCATTTT.

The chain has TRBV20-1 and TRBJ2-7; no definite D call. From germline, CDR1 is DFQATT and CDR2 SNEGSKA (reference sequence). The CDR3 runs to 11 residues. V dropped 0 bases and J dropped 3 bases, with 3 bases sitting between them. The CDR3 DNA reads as TGCAGTGCTAGAGAAAGCTACGAGCAGTACTTC. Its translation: CSARESYEQYF.

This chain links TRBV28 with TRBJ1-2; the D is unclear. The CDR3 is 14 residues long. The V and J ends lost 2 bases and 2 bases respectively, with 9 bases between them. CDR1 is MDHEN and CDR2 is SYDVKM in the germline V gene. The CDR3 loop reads CASSLAATNYGYTF. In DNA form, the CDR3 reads TGTGCCAGCAGTTTAGCAGCGACGAACTATGGCTACACCTTC.